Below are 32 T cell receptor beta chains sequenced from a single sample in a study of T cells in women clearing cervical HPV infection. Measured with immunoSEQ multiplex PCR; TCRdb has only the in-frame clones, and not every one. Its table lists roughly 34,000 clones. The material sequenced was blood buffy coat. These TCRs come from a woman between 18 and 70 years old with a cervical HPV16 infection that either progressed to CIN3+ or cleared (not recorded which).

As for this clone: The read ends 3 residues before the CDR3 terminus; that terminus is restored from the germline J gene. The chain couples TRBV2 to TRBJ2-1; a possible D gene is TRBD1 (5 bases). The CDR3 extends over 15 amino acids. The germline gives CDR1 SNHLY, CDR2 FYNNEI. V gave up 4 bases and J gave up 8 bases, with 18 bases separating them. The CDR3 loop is CASSGGFRMVDEQFF. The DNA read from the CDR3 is TGTGCCAGCAGTGGGGGCTTCCGGATGGTCGATGAG.

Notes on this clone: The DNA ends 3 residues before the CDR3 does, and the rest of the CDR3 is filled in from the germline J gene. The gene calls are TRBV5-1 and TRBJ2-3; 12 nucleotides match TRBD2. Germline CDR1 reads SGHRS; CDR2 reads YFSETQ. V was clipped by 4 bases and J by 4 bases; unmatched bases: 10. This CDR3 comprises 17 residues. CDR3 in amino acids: CASSPGSLAGGADTQYF. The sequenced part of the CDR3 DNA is TGCGCCAGCAGCCCCGGGTCCCTAGCGGGGGGGGCAGATACG.

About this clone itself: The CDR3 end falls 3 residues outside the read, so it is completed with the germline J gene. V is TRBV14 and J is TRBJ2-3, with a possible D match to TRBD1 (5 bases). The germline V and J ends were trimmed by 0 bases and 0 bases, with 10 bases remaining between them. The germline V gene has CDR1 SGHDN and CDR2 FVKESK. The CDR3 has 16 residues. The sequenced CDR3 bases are TGTGCCAGCAGCCAAGATCAGGGCTCTAGCACAGATACG. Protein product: CASSQDQGSSTDT. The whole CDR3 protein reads CASSQDQGSSTDTQYF.

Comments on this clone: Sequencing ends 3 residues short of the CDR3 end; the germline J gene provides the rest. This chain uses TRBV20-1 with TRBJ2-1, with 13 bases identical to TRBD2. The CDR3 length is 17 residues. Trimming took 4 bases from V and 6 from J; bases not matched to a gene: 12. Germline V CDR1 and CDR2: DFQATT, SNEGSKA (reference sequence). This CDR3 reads CSATGLAGTTNVNEQFF. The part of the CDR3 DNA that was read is TGCAGTGCTACGGGACTAGCGGGGACAACCAATGTCAATGAG.

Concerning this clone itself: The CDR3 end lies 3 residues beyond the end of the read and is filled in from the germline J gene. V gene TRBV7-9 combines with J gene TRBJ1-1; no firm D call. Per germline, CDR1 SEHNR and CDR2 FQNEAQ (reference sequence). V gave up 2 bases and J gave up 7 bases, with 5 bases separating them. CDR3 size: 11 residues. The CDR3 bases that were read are TGTGCCAGCAGCTTACTCGGTGAA. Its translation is CASSLLGE. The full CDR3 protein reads CASSLLGEAFF.

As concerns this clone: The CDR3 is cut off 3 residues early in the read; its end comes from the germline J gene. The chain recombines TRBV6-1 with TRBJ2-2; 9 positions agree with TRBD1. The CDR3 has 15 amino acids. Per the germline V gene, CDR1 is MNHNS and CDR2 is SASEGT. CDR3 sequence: CASSEGQGWGEKLFF. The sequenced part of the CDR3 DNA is TGTGCCAGCAGTGAGGGACAGGGTTGGGGTGAAAAG.

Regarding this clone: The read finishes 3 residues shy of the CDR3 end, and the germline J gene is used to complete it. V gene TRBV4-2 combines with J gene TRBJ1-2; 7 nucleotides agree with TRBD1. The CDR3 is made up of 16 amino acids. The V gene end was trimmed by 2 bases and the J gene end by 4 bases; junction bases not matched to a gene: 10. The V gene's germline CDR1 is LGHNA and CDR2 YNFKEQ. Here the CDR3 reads CASSQPTGGGVYGYTF. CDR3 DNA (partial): TGTGCCAGCAGCCAACCTACGGGAGGGGGCGTCTATGGC.

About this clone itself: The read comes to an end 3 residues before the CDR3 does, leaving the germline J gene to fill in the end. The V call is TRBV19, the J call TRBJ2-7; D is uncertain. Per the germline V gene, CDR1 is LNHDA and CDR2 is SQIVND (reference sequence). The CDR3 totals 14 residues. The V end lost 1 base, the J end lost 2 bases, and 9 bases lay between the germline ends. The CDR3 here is CASSIGGGTYEQYF. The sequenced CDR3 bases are TGTGCCAGTAGTATAGGTGGCGGTACCTACGAG. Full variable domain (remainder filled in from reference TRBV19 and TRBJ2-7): DGGITQSPKYLFRKEGQNVTLSCEQNLNHDAMYWYRQDPGQGLRLIYYSQIVNDFQKGDIAEGYSVSREKKESFPLTVTSAQKNPTAFYLCASSIGGGTYEQYFGPGTRLTVT.

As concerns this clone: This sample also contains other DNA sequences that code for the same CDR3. The CDR3: CASSPPGTGVSEQYF. CDR3 DNA (partial): TGTGCCAGCTCACCACCGGGGACAGGGGTGAGCGAG. The chain combines TRBV18 with TRBJ2-7; 10 bases align to TRBD1. The read ends 3 residues before the CDR3 terminus; that terminus is restored from the germline J gene. The CDR3 is made up of 15 amino acids. CDR1 is KGHSH and CDR2 is LQKENI in the germline V gene. Losses at the gene ends were 0 bases for V and 6 bases for J; bases not matched to a gene: 5.

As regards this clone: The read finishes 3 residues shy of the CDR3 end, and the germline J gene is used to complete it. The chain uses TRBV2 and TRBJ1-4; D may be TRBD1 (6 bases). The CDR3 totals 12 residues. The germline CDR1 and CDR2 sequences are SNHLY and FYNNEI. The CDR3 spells CASIRGIGKLFF. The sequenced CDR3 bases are TGTGCCAGCATCAGGGGAATAGGGAAA.

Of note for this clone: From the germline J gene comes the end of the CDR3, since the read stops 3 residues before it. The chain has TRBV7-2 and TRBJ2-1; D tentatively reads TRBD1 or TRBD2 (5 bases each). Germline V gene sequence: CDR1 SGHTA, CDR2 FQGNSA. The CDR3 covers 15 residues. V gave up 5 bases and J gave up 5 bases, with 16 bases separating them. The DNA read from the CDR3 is TGTGCCAGCAGCCGGGATGGGGCCGGAAACAATGAG. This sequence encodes CASSRDGAGNNE. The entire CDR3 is CASSRDGAGNNEQFF.

This CDR3 reads CASSMTFGGRGSETQYF. The CDR3 bases that were read are TGTGCCAGCAGCATGACCTTCGGGGGGCGCGGGTCGGAGACC. The chain carries TRBV13 and TRBJ2-5; D is perhaps TRBD2 (7 bases). Read coverage stops 3 residues before the CDR3 terminus; the germline J gene supplies the remainder. The germline gives CDR1 PRHDT, CDR2 FYEKMQ (reference sequence). V lost 5 bases and J 5 bases, leaving 24 bases between the germline ends. This CDR3 is built from 17 residues. Based on the CDR3 plus reference TRBV13 and TRBJ2-5, the full variable domain is AAGVIQSPRHLIKEKRETATLKCYPIPRHDTVYWYQQGPGQDPQFLISFYEKMQSDKGSIPDRFSAQQFSDYHSELNMSSLELGDSALYFCASSMTFGGRGSETQYFGPGTRLLVL.

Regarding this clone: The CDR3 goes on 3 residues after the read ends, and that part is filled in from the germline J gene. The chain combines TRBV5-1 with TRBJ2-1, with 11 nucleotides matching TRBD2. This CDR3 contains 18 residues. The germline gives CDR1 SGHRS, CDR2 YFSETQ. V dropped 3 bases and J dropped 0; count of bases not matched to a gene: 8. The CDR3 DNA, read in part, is TGCGCCAGCAGCTCCCTAGCGGGGGGCCAGAGCTCCTACAATGAG. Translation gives CASSSLAGGQSSYNE. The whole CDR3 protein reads CASSSLAGGQSSYNEQFF.

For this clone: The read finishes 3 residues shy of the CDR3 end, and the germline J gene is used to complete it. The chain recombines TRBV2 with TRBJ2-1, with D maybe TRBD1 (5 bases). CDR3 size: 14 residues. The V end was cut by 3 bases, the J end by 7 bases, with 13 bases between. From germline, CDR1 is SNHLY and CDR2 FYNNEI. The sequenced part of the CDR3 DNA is TGTGCCAGCAGTGAGTCCAGGGTGGGTAATGAG. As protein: CASSESRVGNE. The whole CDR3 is CASSESRVGNEQFF.

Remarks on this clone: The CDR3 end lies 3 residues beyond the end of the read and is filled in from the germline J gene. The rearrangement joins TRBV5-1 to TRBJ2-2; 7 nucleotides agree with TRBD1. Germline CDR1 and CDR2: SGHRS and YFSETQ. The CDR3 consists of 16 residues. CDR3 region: CASSLAHKGAEEKLFF. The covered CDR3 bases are TGCGCCAGCAGCTTGGCCCATAAGGGGGCTGAGGAAAAG.

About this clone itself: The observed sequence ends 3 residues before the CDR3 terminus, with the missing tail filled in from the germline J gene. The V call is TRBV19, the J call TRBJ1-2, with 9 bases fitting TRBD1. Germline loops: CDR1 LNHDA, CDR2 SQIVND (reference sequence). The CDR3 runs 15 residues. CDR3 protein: CASSSTLGTGYGYTF. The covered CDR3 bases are TGTGCCAGTAGTTCCACATTAGGGACAGGGTACGGC.

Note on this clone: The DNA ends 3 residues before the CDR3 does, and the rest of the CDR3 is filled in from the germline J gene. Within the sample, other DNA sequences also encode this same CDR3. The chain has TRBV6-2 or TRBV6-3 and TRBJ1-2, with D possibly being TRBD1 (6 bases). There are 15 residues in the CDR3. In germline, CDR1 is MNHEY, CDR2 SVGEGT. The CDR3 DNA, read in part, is TGTGCCAGCAGTCGCTCTCGGACAGTCCGGGACGGC. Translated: CASSRSRTVRDG. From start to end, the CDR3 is CASSRSRTVRDGYTF.

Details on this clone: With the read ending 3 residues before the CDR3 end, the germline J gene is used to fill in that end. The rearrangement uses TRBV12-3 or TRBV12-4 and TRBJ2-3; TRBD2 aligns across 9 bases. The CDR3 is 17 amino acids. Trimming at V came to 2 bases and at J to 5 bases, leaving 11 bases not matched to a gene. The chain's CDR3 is CASSLRRTSVRKDTQYF. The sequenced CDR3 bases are TGTGCCAGCAGTTTACGGAGGACTAGCGTGAGGAAAGATACG.

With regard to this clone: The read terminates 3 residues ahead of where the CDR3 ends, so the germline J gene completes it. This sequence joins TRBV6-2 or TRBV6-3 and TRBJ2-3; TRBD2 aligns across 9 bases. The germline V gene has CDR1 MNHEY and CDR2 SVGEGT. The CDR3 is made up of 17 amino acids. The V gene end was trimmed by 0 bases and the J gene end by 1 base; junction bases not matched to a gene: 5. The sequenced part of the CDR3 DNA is TGTGCCAGCAGTTACTCGCTCCAGCGGGGGGGCACAGATACG. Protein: CASSYSLQRGGTDT. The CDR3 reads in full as CASSYSLQRGGTDTQYF.

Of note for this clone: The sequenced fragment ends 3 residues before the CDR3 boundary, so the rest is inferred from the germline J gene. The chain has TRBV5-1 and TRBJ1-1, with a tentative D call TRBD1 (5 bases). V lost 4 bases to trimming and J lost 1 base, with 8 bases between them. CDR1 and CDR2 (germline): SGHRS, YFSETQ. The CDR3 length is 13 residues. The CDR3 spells CASSHGQNTEAFF. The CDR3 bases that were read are TGCGCCAGCAGCCATGGACAGAACACTGAA.

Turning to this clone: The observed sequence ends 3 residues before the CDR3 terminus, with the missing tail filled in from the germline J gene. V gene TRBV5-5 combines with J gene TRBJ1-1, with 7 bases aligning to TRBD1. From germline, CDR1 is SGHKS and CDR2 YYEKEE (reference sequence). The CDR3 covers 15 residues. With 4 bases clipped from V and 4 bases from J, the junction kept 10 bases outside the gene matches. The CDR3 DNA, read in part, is TGTGCCAGCAGCCATGTAGAGGGGGCTGGCACTGAA. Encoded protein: CASSHVEGAGTE. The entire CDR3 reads CASSHVEGAGTEAFF.

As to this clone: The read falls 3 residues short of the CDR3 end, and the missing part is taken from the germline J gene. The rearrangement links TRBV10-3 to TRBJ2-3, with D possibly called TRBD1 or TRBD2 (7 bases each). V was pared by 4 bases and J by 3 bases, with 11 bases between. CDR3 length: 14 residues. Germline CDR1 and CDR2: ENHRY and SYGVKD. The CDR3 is CAISGEGATDTQYF. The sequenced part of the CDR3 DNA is TGTGCCATCAGTGGGGAGGGGGCGACAGATACG.

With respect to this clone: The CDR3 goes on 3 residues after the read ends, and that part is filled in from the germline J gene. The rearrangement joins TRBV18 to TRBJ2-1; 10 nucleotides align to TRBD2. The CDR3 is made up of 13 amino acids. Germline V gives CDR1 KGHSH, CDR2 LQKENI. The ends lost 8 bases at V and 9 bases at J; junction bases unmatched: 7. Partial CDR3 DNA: TGTGCCAGCGACAGCGGGGGGGCTCGTGAG. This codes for CASDSGGARE. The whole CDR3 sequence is CASDSGGAREQFF.

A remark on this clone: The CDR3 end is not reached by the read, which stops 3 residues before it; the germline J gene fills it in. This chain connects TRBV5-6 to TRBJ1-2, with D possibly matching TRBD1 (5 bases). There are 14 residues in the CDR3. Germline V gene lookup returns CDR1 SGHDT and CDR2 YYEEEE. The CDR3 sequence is CASSFGSQGRGYTF. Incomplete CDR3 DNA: TGTGCCAGCAGCTTCGGTAGCCAGGGCCGGGGC.

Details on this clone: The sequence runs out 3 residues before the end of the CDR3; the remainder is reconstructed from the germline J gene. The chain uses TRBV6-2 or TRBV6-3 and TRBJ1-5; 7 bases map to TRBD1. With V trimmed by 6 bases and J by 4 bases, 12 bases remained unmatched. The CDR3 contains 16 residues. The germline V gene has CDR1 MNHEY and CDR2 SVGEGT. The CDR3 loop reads CASSLQGRGTNQPQHF. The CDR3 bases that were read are TGTGCCAGCAGCCTACAGGGGAGAGGGACTAATCAGCCC.

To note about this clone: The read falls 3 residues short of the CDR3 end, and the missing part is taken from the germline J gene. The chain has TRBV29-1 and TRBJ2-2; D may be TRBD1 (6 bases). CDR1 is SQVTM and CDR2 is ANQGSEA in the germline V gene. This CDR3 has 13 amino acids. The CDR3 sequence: CSVLSLGAEKLFF. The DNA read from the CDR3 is TGCAGCGTTCTGAGTCTGGGGGCTGAAAAG.

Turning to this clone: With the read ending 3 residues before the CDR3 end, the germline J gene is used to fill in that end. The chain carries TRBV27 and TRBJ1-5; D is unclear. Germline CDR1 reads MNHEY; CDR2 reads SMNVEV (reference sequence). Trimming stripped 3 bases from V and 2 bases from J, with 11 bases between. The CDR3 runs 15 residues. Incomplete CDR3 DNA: TGTGCCAGCAGTTTGACACCTTGGGGCAATCAGCCC. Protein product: CASSLTPWGNQP. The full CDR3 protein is CASSLTPWGNQPQHF.

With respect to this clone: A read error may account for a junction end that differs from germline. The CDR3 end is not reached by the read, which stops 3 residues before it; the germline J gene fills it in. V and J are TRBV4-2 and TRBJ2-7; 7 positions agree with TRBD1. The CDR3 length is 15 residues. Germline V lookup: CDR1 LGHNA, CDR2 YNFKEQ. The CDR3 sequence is CASSLHPGQSYEQYF. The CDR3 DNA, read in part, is TGCGCCAGCAGCCTACATCCGGGACAGTCCTACGAG.

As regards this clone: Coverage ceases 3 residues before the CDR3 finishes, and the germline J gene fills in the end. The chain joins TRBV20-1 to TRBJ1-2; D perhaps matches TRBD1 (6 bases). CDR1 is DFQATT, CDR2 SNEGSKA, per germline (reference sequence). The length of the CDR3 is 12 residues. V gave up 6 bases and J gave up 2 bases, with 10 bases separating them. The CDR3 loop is CSATDRNYGYTF. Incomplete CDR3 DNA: TGCAGTGCCACTGACAGGAACTATGGC.

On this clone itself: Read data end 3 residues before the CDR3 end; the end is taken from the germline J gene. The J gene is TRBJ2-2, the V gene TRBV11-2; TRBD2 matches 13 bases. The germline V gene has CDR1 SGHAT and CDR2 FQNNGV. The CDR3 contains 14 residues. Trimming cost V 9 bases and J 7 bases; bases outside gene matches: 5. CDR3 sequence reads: CASSGLAGIGELFF. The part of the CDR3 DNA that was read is TGTGCCAGTTCGGGACTAGCGGGGATCGGGGAG.

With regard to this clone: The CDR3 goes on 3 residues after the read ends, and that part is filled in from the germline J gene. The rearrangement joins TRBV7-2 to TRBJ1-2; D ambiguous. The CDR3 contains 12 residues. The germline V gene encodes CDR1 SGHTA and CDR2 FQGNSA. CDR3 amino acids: CASSVRVGDYTF. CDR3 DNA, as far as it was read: TGTGCCAGCAGTGTTAGGGTCGGGGAC.

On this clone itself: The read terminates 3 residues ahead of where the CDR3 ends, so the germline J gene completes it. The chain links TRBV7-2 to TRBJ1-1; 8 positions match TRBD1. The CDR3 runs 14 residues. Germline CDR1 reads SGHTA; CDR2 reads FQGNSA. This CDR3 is CASSPGAGQAAAFF. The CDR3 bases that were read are TGTGCCAGCAGCCCAGGGGCGGGACAGGCCGCA.